This TCR beta chain was retrieved from a study of CD8 T cells in ankylosing spondylitis. Overall study results and limits: Reported data indicate significant enrichment of disease-linked clones within matched ankylosing spondylitis synovial fluid. Apparently characteristic of ankylosing spondylitis blood was a TCR beta motif (about eight highly homologous variants).

This clonotype has at least ten counts. Its antigen is unknown. The CDR3 runs to 13 residues. From germline, CDR1 is SQVTM and CDR2 ANQGSEA. The V gene lost 5 bases and the J gene lost 0 bases, with 11 bases spanning the gap. Making the TCR beta libraries involved quantitative 5'-RACE with molecular barcodes. Each CDR3 protein is one row after TCRdb ran MiXCR on the 5' RACE reads. The sample lists approximately 200,000 distinct CDR3 sequences, 10% to 15% occurring once. The chain carries TRBV29-1 and TRBJ2-7; D unclear. The clonotype originates from a male donor with ankylosing spondylitis or in good health (not recorded which). Sequencing was done on a sample of blood, either unsorted or a sorted T cell fraction (not recorded which). The CDR3 DNA is TGCAGCGTTCGCGGTCCCCTCTCCTACGAGCAGTACTTC. It translates to CSVRGPLSYEQYF.